Listed below are T cell receptor beta chains from one sample, sequenced in a study of naive and memory T cell subsets. TCRdb itself ran the UMI-ligation and nested PCR reads through MiXCR, one entry per CDR3 protein. Among 130,000 to 150,000 distinct CDR3 sequences listed, over 15% were seen once. Sequencing input: naive CD4+ T cells from blood. These TCRs come from a human donor in good health. Both conserved end residues are part of each CDR3. A D gene is named only where the DNA matches it firmly. Clone size appears in some rows only: once, few, many, or a class for an expanded clone.

V	D	J	size	DNA	CDR3
TRBV30	NA	TRBJ2-5	NA	TGTGCCTGGACAGACAGCGGGCCTCGGGTGGAGACCCAGTACTTC	CAWTDSGPRVETQYF
TRBV20-1	NA	TRBJ2-5	NA	TGCAGTGCTGCACCGGGTGCCGATTTACTAGGGACCCAGTACTTC	CSAAPGADLLGTQYF
TRBV20-1	TRBD2	TRBJ2-1	NA	TGCAGTGCTAGAGACGAGGGACTAGCGGGTACTGAGCAGTTCTTC	CSARDEGLAGTEQFF
TRBV12-3/TRBV12-4	NA	TRBJ2-2	NA	TGTGCCAGCCAGGGGGGGATAAACACCGGGGAGCTGTTTTTT	CASQGGINTGELFF
TRBV5-5	NA	TRBJ2-1	NA	TGTGCCAGCAGCCCGCTTCCCTACAATGAGCAGTTCTTC	CASSPLPYNEQFF
TRBV29-1	NA	TRBJ2-1	few	TGCAGCGCTTCTCTGAGCTCCTACAATGAGCAGTTCTTC	CSASLSSYNEQFF
TRBV7-9	TRBD2	TRBJ2-7	few	TGTGCCAGCAGCTTGCAACTAGCGGGAGAGGGCGAGCAGTACTTC	CASSLQLAGEGEQYF
TRBV6-2/TRBV6-3	TRBD2	TRBJ2-1	few	TGTGCCAGCAGTTACTCGACTAGCGGGAGGGCCTGGAGGGAGCAGTTCTTC	CASSYSTSGRAWREQFF
TRBV6-6	NA	TRBJ1-3	NA	TGTGCCAGCAGTTACTCGTACCCAGGCTTCGGAAACACCATATATTTT	CASSYSYPGFGNTIYF
TRBV29-1	TRBD2	TRBJ2-1	NA	TGCAGCGTTTTAGGGACTAGCAGCTACAATGAGCAGTTCTTC	CSVLGTSSYNEQFF
TRBV5-5	TRBD1	TRBJ2-3	few	TGTGCCAGCAGACGACAGGGAAGCACAGATACGCAGTATTTT	CASRRQGSTDTQYF
TRBV3-1	NA	TRBJ2-7	few	TGTGCCAGCAGCCAAGAGGGGCGGGTAGCCGGGGACGAGCAGTACTTC	CASSQEGRVAGDEQYF
TRBV28	NA	TRBJ2-7	NA	TGTGCCAGCAACCTCGGGAGTCCCTACGAGCAGTACTTC	CASNLGSPYEQYF
TRBV5-1	TRBD2	TRBJ2-1	NA	TGCGCCAGCAGCCCGACTAGCGGGAGCTCCTACAATGAGCAGTTCTTC	CASSPTSGSSYNEQFF
TRBV29-1	NA	TRBJ2-5	few	TGCAGCGTTTCAAAGGAAGCTCCAGGGGAGACCCAGTACTTC	CSVSKEAPGETQYF
TRBV10-3	TRBD1	TRBJ1-1	few	TGTGCCATCAGAGGGACAGGGGGCCCCACTGAAGCTTTCTTT	CAIRGTGGPTEAFF
TRBV6-1	TRBD2	TRBJ2-1	NA	TGTGCCAGCAGTGACGGTAGCGGGAGTGGTATTATCCATGAGCAGTTCTTC	CASSDGSGSGIIHEQFF
TRBV12-3/TRBV12-4	TRBD1	TRBJ1-3	few	TGTGCCAGCAGCCGGGGACAGGGGTACTCTGGAAACACCATATATTTT	CASSRGQGYSGNTIYF
TRBV5-1	NA	TRBJ1-2	few	TGCGCCAGCAGCGCCGACCGCCCAAGCTATGGCTACACCTTC	CASSADRPSYGYTF
TRBV7-2	NA	TRBJ1-2	few	TGTGCCAGCAGTTCAGTTCAGGGAGGGTTCGACTATGGCTACACCTTC	CASSSVQGGFDYGYTF
TRBV6-5	NA	TRBJ2-1	few	TGTGCCAGCAGAGGGAGAAAGGGGTCCTACAATGAGCAGTTCTTC	CASRGRKGSYNEQFF
TRBV5-5	TRBD1	TRBJ1-5	NA	TGTGCCAGCAGCTTGGTTACAGGGGGTAGCAATCAGCCCCAGCATTTT	CASSLVTGGSNQPQHF
TRBV7-9	TRBD1	TRBJ2-2	NA	TGTGCCAGCAGCCGGACAGGGGGATACACCGGGGAGCTGTTTTTT	CASSRTGGYTGELFF
TRBV6-5	NA	TRBJ2-2	few	TGTGCCAGCAGTTCGCAGGGAGGCACCGGGGAGCTGTTTTTT	CASSSQGGTGELFF
TRBV2	TRBD2	TRBJ2-5	NA	TGTGCCAGCAGTAAACTAGCGGGAGGCGTCGAGACCCAGTACTTC	CASSKLAGGVETQYF
TRBV12-3/TRBV12-4	TRBD2	TRBJ2-2	NA	TGTGCCAGCAGTCCCATCCCGGGGAGGGCCTTGATGAGGGGCACCGGGGAGCTGTTTTTT	CASSPIPGRALMRGTGELFF
TRBV3-1	NA	TRBJ2-1	many	TGTGCCAGCAGCCTAACGGAAACCTACAATGAGCAGTTCTTC	CASSLTETYNEQFF
TRBV25-1	NA	TRBJ2-3	NA	TGTGCCAGCAGTGCCTCGGGAATTGCAGATACGCAGTATTTT	CASSASGIADTQYF
TRBV10-3	NA	TRBJ1-3	NA	TGTGCCTCGAACACAGGGCTCCTAAGCTCTGGAAACACCATATATTTT	CASNTGLLSSGNTIYF
TRBV20-1	NA	TRBJ1-1	few	TGCAGTGCTAGAAACGGGGTGAACACTGAAGCTTTCTTT	CSARNGVNTEAFF